What follows are 30 T cell receptor beta chains derived from one specimen sequenced in a study of OX40 agonist ivuxolimab in advanced cancers. The method was immunoSEQ multiplex PCR; TCRdb's version includes in-frame clones alone and lacks a portion of them. Altogether some 66,000 clones are present, 80% to 85% being singletons, with the ten largest covering 2% to 2.5%. Sequences were derived from CD4+ or CD8+ T cells sorted from blood, sampled in a trial of the OX40 agonist ivuxolimab. These receptors were taken from an adult with an advanced solid tumor such as melanoma, head and neck, liver or kidney cancer.

The J gene is TRBJ2-5, the V gene TRBV30; no clear D gene. Germline loops: CDR1 GTSNPN, CDR2 SVGIG (reference sequence). Trimming shortened V by 0 bases and J by 1 base, and 3 bases separated the two germline ends. The CDR3 spans 12 residues. The CDR3: CAWSVAQETQYF. CDR3 nucleotide sequence: TGTGCCTGGAGTGTAGCCCAAGAGACCCAGTACTTC.

The V call is TRBV6-1, the J call TRBJ1-6; D is unclear. CDR1 MNHNS and CDR2 SASEGT come from the germline V gene. The CDR3 extends over 12 amino acids. V lost 3 bases and J lost 9, with 6 bases in between. CDR3 in DNA: TGTGCCAGCAGTGACGCACCTTCACCCCTCCACTTT. This encodes CASSDAPSPLHF.

This sequence joins TRBV7-8 and TRBJ2-3; TRBD2 matches 8 bases. From germline, CDR1 is SGHVS and CDR2 FQNEAQ. J lost 3 bases, V lost 1 base, and 6 bases had no gene match. This CDR3 region has 16 residues. The CDR3, as DNA: TGTGCCAGCAGCTTAGTGAGCGGGAGAACGACAGATACGCAGTATTTT. Translated: CASSLVSGRTTDTQYF.

V usage is TRBV13 and J usage is TRBJ1-4; possible D gene TRBD1, 6 bases. Trimming pared 5 bases from V and 4 bases from J, leaving 11 bases between. The CDR3 is 14 amino acids. The germline V gene encodes CDR1 PRHDT and CDR2 FYEKMQ (reference sequence). The CDR3 nucleotides are TGTGCCAGCAGCCCAGGACAGTTTAATGAAAAACTGTTTTTT. Protein product: CASSPGQFNEKLFF.

This clone was observed once. CDR3: CASSIELIGRGSLQPQHF. DNA for the CDR3: TGTGCCAGTAGTATAGAATTGATCGGCAGGGGTTCTTTGCAGCCCCAGCATTTT. This rearrangement joins TRBV19 to TRBJ1-5; the D gene is possibly TRBD1 (6 bases). The ends were cut back, 0 bases at V and 7 bases at J, with 22 bases in the middle. In germline, CDR1 is LNHDA, CDR2 SQIVND (reference sequence). The CDR3 length is 18 residues.

This clone was observed a single time. The chain links TRBV14 to TRBJ2-7; D might be TRBD1 (6 bases). V lost 4 bases and J 2 bases, leaving 15 bases between the germline ends. Germline loops: CDR1 SGHDN, CDR2 FVKESK. The CDR3 length is 15 residues. CDR3 amino acids: CASSLRTAATYEQYF. In DNA, the CDR3 is TGTGCCAGCAGCCTTCGGACAGCTGCAACCTACGAGCAGTACTTC. Full variable domain (rest looked up from reference TRBV14 and TRBJ2-7): EAGVTQFPSHSVIEKGQTVTLRCDPISGHDNLYWYRRVMGKEIKFLLHFVKESKQDESGMPNNRFLAERTGGTYSTLKVQPAELEDSGVYFCASSLRTAATYEQYFGPGTRLTVT.

This clone was picked up a small number of times. The chain is built from TRBV11-2 and TRBJ2-1, with 9 bases matching TRBD2. Germline CDR1 SGHAT, CDR2 FQNNGV. V trimming: 7 bases; J trimming: 6 bases; junction bases outside the gene matches: 10. The CDR3 totals 15 residues. CDR3 sequence: CASTRRGAGGNEQFF. CDR3 nucleotide sequence: TGTGCCAGCACCCGAAGGGGAGCGGGGGGCAATGAGCAGTTCTTC.

The rearrangement joins TRBV19 to TRBJ2-2; D may be TRBD2 (5 bases). In germline, CDR1 is LNHDA, CDR2 SQIVND (reference sequence). Trimming shortened V by 6 bases and J by 1 base, and 9 bases separated the two germline ends. CDR3 length: 14 residues. CDR3 region: CASRGRENTGELFF. The CDR3 nucleotides are TGTGCCAGTAGAGGACGGGAGAACACCGGGGAGCTGTTTTTT.

Only a few counts were recorded for this clone. The chain links TRBV12-5 to TRBJ2-6, with 7 bases fitting TRBD2. The CDR3 runs 18 residues. Trimming took 0 bases from V and 2 from J; bases not matched to a gene: 7. Germline lookup yields CDR1 LGHNT and CDR2 FRNRAP. The CDR3 protein is CASGLVRAGAPGANVLTF. In nucleotides, the CDR3 is TGTGCTAGTGGTTTGGTTAGGGCGGGAGCGCCTGGGGCCAACGTCCTGACTTTC.

The rearrangement links TRBV5-4 to TRBJ2-1; 10 nucleotides line up with TRBD1. CDR1 is SGHNT and CDR2 is YYREEE in the germline V gene (reference sequence). V shed 4 bases, J shed 4 bases, and the junction held 5 bases outside the gene matches. The CDR3 has 15 amino acids. As DNA, the CDR3 is TGTGCCAGCAGCCCGACAGGGGGCTATTACAATGAGCAGTTCTTC. Protein: CASSPTGGYYNEQFF.

The chain joins TRBV7-9 to TRBJ2-1; D uncertain. CDR3 length: 14 amino acids. Germline CDR1 and CDR2: SEHNR and FQNEAQ (reference sequence). V was trimmed by 3 bases and J by 7 bases, leaving 13 bases between them. The CDR3 nucleotides are TGTGCCAGCAGCTTGGGTCTAACAGAAAATGAGCAGTTCTTC. Its protein product is CASSLGLTENEQFF.

This clone was recorded many times. The J gene is TRBJ2-7, the V gene TRBV2; a weak D match, TRBD2 (5 bases). CDR3 length: 14 amino acids. The V gene's germline CDR1 is SNHLY and CDR2 FYNNEI. The V end was cut by 7 bases, the J end by 4 bases, with 17 bases between. The CDR3 nucleotides are TGTGCCAGCACACGGGATGGCGGTAGATACGAGCAGTACTTC. It specifies CASTRDGGRYEQYF.

The chain combines TRBV28 with TRBJ2-7, with TRBD2 matching 14 bases. The CDR3 totals 11 residues. The junction had 4 bases not matched to a gene; V was cut back by 8 bases and J by 13 bases. CDR1 and CDR2 (germline): MDHEN, SYDVKM. The CDR3 nucleotides read TGTGCCAGCTTGGGACTAGCGGGAGATTACTTC. It translates to CASLGLAGDYF.

The chain is built from TRBV5-8 and TRBJ1-2; no reliable D call. Looked up from germline, CDR1 is SGHTS and CDR2 is YDEGEE. The CDR3 totals 14 residues. V gave up 0 bases and J gave up 5 bases, with 11 bases separating them. The CDR3: CASSLAWTRYGYTF. In DNA form, the CDR3 reads TGTGCCAGCAGCTTGGCCTGGACCAGATATGGCTACACCTTC.

This clone was detected only a few times. V gene TRBV27 combines with J gene TRBJ1-1; D ambiguous. V was clipped by 0 bases and J by 1 base, with 15 bases between them. CDR1 is MNHEY, CDR2 SMNVEV, per germline (reference sequence). CDR3 length equals 17 residues. CDR3 in amino acids: CASSLSPSSPSNTEAFF. In nucleotides, the CDR3 is TGTGCCAGCAGTTTATCGCCGTCCAGTCCTTCGAACACTGAAGCTTTCTTT.

V usage is TRBV29-1 and J usage is TRBJ1-4; D unresolved. This CDR3 has 12 residues. Germline V CDR1 and CDR2: SQVTM, ANQGSEA. V dropped 4 bases and J dropped 7 bases, with 10 bases sitting between them. In nucleotides, the CDR3 is TGCAGCGTTGTAAGGGAGGGTGAAAAACTGTTTTTT. Its translation: CSVVREGEKLFF.

The chain has TRBV12-5 and TRBJ1-4; 8 nucleotides line up with TRBD1. Trimming took 5 bases from V and 3 from J; bases not matched to a gene: 11. The CDR3 loop spans 17 amino acids. CDR1 LGHNT and CDR2 FRNRAP come from the germline V gene. CDR3 residues: CASGTRPGGISNEKLFF. The DNA of the CDR3 is TGTGCTAGTGGTACCCGGCCAGGGGGCATATCTAATGAAAAACTGTTTTTT.

J is TRBJ2-1 and V is TRBV7-9; 7 bases fit TRBD2. The V gene end was trimmed by 1 base and the J gene end by 9 bases; junction bases not matched to a gene: 9. The CDR3 is made up of 15 amino acids. CDR1 and CDR2 (germline): SEHNR, FQNEAQ (reference sequence). In DNA, the CDR3 is TGTGCCAGCAGCTTAGGCGGGAGTGTCCTTAGTGAGCAGTTCTTC. Translating gives CASSLGGSVLSEQFF. The variable domain in full, completed from reference TRBV7-9 and TRBJ2-1, reads DTGVSQNPRHKITKRGQNVTFRCDPISEHNRLYWYRQTLGQGPEFLTYFQNEAQLEKSRLLSDRFSAERPKGSFSTLEIQRTEQGDSAMYLCASSLGGSVLSEQFFGPGTRLTVL.

The V and J genes are TRBV9 and TRBJ2-3; D gene ambiguous. CDR1 and CDR2 from the germline V gene are SGDLS and YYNGEE. The CDR3 is 13 amino acids. V lost 1 base, J lost 3 bases, and 6 bases lay in between. CDR3 residues: CASSVLGTDTQYF. The CDR3 region has the DNA TGTGCCAGCAGCGTATTAGGGACAGATACGCAGTATTTT. Supplemented by reference TRBV9 and TRBJ2-3, the full variable domain reads DSGVTQTPKHLITATGQRVTLRCSPRSGDLSVYWYQQSLDQGLQFLIQYYNGEERAKGNILERFSAQQFPDLHSELNLSSLELGDSALYFCASSVLGTDTQYFGPGTRLTVL.

The rearrangement joins TRBV29-1 to TRBJ1-3; 8 nucleotides align to TRBD1. The V gene's germline CDR1 is SQVTM and CDR2 ANQGSEA. The ends lost 0 bases at V and 4 bases at J; junction bases unmatched: 2. There are 14 residues in the CDR3. The CDR3: CSVEEGTGGNTIYF. CDR3 sequence (DNA): TGCAGCGTTGAAGAAGGGACAGGCGGAAACACCATATATTTT.

This sequence joins TRBV11-1 and TRBJ2-7, with 14 bases that match TRBD2. The CDR3 runs 17 residues. Unmatched junction bases numbered 10, after V lost 5 bases and J lost 4 bases. The germline CDR1 and CDR2 sequences are SGHAT and FQDESV (reference sequence). The CDR3 protein is CASSAPGTSGRGYEQYF. Written as DNA, the CDR3 is TGTGCCAGCAGCGCCCCCGGGACTAGCGGGAGAGGGTACGAGCAGTACTTC.

The chain recombines TRBV2 with TRBJ2-1; TRBD2 matches at 11 bases. Unmatched junction bases numbered 10, after V lost 6 bases and J lost 9 bases. The germline CDR1 and CDR2 sequences are SNHLY and FYNNEI. The length of the CDR3 is 15 residues. This CDR3 is CASRSIAGGQVEQFF. The CDR3 nucleotides are TGTGCCAGCAGATCGATAGCGGGAGGGCAGGTTGAGCAGTTCTTC. The complete variable domain, with remaining parts taken from reference TRBV2 and TRBJ2-1, reads EPEVTQTPSHQVTQMGQEVILRCVPISNHLYFYWYRQILGQKVEFLVSFYNNEISEKSEIFDDQFSVERPDGSNFTLKIRSTKLEDSAMYFCASRSIAGGQVEQFFGPGTRLTVL.

The chain joins TRBV5-1 to TRBJ2-1; unclear D gene. This CDR3 is built from 14 residues. Germline assignment: CDR1 SGHRS and CDR2 YFSETQ. With 7 bases removed from V and 2 bases from J, the gap between germline ends came to 13 bases. The CDR3 spells CASSLVGTYNEQFF. In DNA form, the CDR3 reads TGCGCCAGCTCGCTTGTGGGGACCTACAATGAGCAGTTCTTC. Full variable domain (missing parts from reference TRBV5-1 and TRBJ2-1): KAGVTQTPRYLIKTRGQQVTLSCSPISGHRSVSWYQQTPGQGLQFLFEYFSETQRNKGNFPGRFSGRQFSNSRSEMNVSTLELGDSALYLCASSLVGTYNEQFFGPGTRLTVL.

This chain connects TRBV21-1 to TRBJ2-3; whether TRBD1, the table's D call, matches the DNA was not checked. TRBV21-1 has pseudogene status. The CDR3 runs 15 residues. The CDR3, as DNA: TGTGCCAGCAGTGGTCCCGGACAGGACACAGATACGCAGTATTTT. Residues: CASSGPGQDTDTQYF.

The chain uses TRBV27 and TRBJ2-1; D possibly matches TRBD1 or TRBD2 (5 bases each). This CDR3 is built from 16 residues. Germline assignment: CDR1 MNHEY and CDR2 SMNVEV (reference sequence). V lost 3 bases, J lost 7 bases, and 19 bases lay in between. In nucleotides, the CDR3 is TGTGCCAGCAGTTTGCTGGTACGGACTTCAGGGAATGAGCAGTTCTTC. Translation: CASSLLVRTSGNEQFF.

The chain has TRBV29-1 and TRBJ2-3; D unclear. CDR1 is SQVTM and CDR2 is ANQGSEA in the germline V gene. The V end lost 7 bases, the J end lost 4 bases, and 12 bases lay between the germline ends. The CDR3 contains 12 residues. CDR3 DNA: TGCAGCGCCGACGGTAATTCAGATACGCAGTATTTT. Translation: CSADGNSDTQYF.

This chain joins TRBV18 and TRBJ2-1, with 12 bases aligning to TRBD2. The CDR3 contains 15 residues. V lost 5 bases and J lost 4; bases outside the gene matches: 3. Germline V gives CDR1 KGHSH, CDR2 LQKENI. The CDR3 region is CASSAGTSGYNEQFF. CDR3 in DNA: TGTGCCAGCTCAGCCGGGACTAGCGGGTACAATGAGCAGTTCTTC.

The chain links TRBV5-4 to TRBJ2-7; D call uncertain. The germline CDR1 and CDR2 sequences are SGHNT and YYREEE (reference sequence). V was clipped by 3 bases and J by 2 bases, with 6 bases between them. The CDR3 covers 12 residues. The CDR3 here is CASSSQAYEQYF. In DNA form, the CDR3 reads TGTGCCAGCAGCTCTCAGGCCTACGAGCAGTACTTC.

The chain combines TRBV27 with TRBJ1-5; D remains ambiguous. Germline CDR1 is MNHEY and CDR2 is SMNVEV (reference sequence). The CDR3 totals 15 residues. V lost 1 base to trimming and J lost 4 bases, with 11 bases between them. Here the CDR3 reads CASSLFLGPNQPQHF. CDR3 sequence (DNA): TGTGCCAGCAGTTTATTTCTTGGGCCTAATCAGCCCCAGCATTTT.

This clone was counted a single time. The chain uses TRBV5-4 and TRBJ1-3; no firm D call. V gave up 0 bases and J gave up 0 bases, with 7 bases separating them. The CDR3 spans 15 residues. Germline values: CDR1 SGHNT, CDR2 YYREEE (reference sequence). CDR3 sequence reads: CASSLGGISGNTIYF. CDR3 nucleotide sequence: TGTGCCAGCAGCTTGGGGGGAATCTCTGGAAACACCATATATTTT.